The 32 T cell receptor beta chains below come from one sample, sequenced in a study of blood T cell repertoires in COVID-19. Sequenced by immunoSEQ multiplex PCR; TCRdb stores in-frame clones only, minus some. The sample lists some 190,000 clones, roughly four fifths occurring once. The sequenced sample was peripheral blood. The receptors shown here come from a woman aged 40 to 55 with COVID-19, enrolled during active disease.

The gene calls are TRBV19 and TRBJ2-2; 12 bases fit TRBD2. Germline loops: CDR1 LNHDA, CDR2 SQIVND (reference sequence). Trimming cost V 5 bases and J 8 bases; bases outside gene matches: 6. The CDR3 contains 15 residues. The DNA for the CDR3 is TGTGCCAGTAGTGTGGGACTAGCGGGTGATGGGGAGCTGTTTTTT. It is translated as CASSVGLAGDGELFF.

The chain uses TRBV24-1 and TRBJ1-6; D uncertain. This CDR3 has 14 amino acids. Germline loops: CDR1 KGHDR, CDR2 SFDVKD. Deletions cut 5 bases from V and 6 bases from J, with 10 bases between. The CDR3 spells CATSASAANSPLHF. In DNA form, the CDR3 reads TGTGCCACCAGTGCCTCAGCGGCTAATTCACCCCTCCACTTT.

The rearrangement uses TRBV4-1 and TRBJ1-5; D perhaps matches TRBD1 (5 bases). The germline V and J ends were trimmed by 3 bases and 0 bases, with 6 bases remaining between them. CDR3 size: 14 residues. In germline, CDR1 is MGHRA, CDR2 YSYEKL. The DNA for the CDR3 is TGCGCCAGCAGCCATACAGGTAGCAATCAGCCCCAGCATTTT. Encoded protein: CASSHTGSNQPQHF.

The chain combines TRBV19 with TRBJ1-5, with no clear D. V lost 3 bases and J 6 bases, leaving 15 bases between the germline ends. The germline CDR1 and CDR2 sequences are LNHDA and SQIVND (reference sequence). This CDR3 comprises 15 residues. The CDR3 DNA is TGTGCCAGTAGTATGGGCATGATCGGTGGTCAGCCCCAGCATTTT. Translating it yields CASSMGMIGGQPQHF.

The CDR3 reads CSVEQGRLAGVSYNEQFF. The CDR3 coding sequence is TGCAGCGTGGAACAGGGGAGACTAGCGGGAGTATCCTACAATGAGCAGTTCTTC. The chain combines TRBV29-1 with TRBJ2-1, with 12 positions matching TRBD2. Germline-derived CDR1 and CDR2 are SQVTM and ANQGSEA. CDR3 length equals 18 residues. V was pared by 6 bases and J by 1 base, with 13 bases of the junction left unmatched.

The CDR3 DNA reads TGCACCAGCGGCGTTTCGGGCTCCTACGAGCAGTACGTC. It is translated as CTSGVSGSYEQYV. The genes are TRBV1 and TRBJ2-7; TRBD2 is the table's D call and was not checked against the DNA. TRBV1 is classified as a pseudogene. The CDR3 covers 13 residues.

This chain connects TRBV4-1 to TRBJ1-5, with D unresolved. There are 14 residues in the CDR3. Germline CDR1 is MGHRA and CDR2 is YSYEKL. The germline V and J ends were trimmed by 3 bases and 3 bases, with 9 bases remaining between them. CDR3 region: CASSHLPLNQPQHF. CDR3 DNA: TGCGCCAGCAGCCACCTTCCCCTCAATCAGCCCCAGCATTTT.

The chain couples TRBV3-1 (or the pseudogene TRBV3-2) to TRBJ1-3; no clear D gene. Trimming took 2 bases from V and 0 from J, leaving 14 bases between them. The CDR3 totals 17 residues. Germline lookup yields CDR1 LGHDT and CDR2 YNNKEL (reference sequence). The CDR3 nucleotides are TGTGCCAGCAGCCAACCTCCAGGTAGTTACTCTGGAAACACCATATATTTT. Translated, it gives CASSQPPGSYSGNTIYF.

The rearrangement uses TRBV6-1 and TRBJ2-5; TRBD1 aligns across 7 bases. CDR3 length: 16 amino acids. Germline CDR1 reads MNHNS; CDR2 reads SASEGT. V was clipped by 4 bases and J by 1 base; unmatched bases: 9. The CDR3 protein is CASSVSAGTAQETQYF. The DNA of the CDR3 is TGTGCCAGCAGTGTGAGCGCCGGGACAGCCCAAGAGACCCAGTACTTC.

As DNA, the CDR3 is TGTGCCAGCAGTGGGGTCCCGGGACAGGAGGATCAGCCCCAGCATTTT. As protein: CASSGVPGQEDQPQHF. The chain combines TRBV2 with TRBJ1-5; 8 bases are shared with TRBD1. Germline loops: CDR1 SNHLY, CDR2 FYNNEI. V lost 4 bases and J lost 5; bases outside the gene matches: 10. This CDR3 is 16 amino acids long.

The chain joins TRBV4-2 to TRBJ1-3; 8 nucleotides align to TRBD1. The V gene end was trimmed by 4 bases and the J gene end by 3 bases; junction bases not matched to a gene: 8. The length of the CDR3 is 16 residues. The V gene's germline CDR1 is LGHNA and CDR2 YNFKEQ. The CDR3 DNA follows: TGTGCCAGCAGCCTCCATCAGACAGGGGATGGAAACACCATATATTTT. It yields the protein CASSLHQTGDGNTIYF.

The chain couples TRBV29-1 to TRBJ1-2; D gene unclear. V was pared by 5 bases and J by 4 bases, with 5 bases between. The V gene's germline CDR1 is SQVTM and CDR2 ANQGSEA. This CDR3 is 10 amino acids long. DNA for the CDR3: TGCAGCGTTCGGGGCTATGGCTACACCTTC. Translating it yields CSVRGYGYTF.

The rearrangement links TRBV11-2 to TRBJ1-5; D unclear. V dropped 5 bases and J dropped 0 bases, with 5 bases sitting between them. Germline CDR1 is SGHAT and CDR2 is FQNNGV. The CDR3 runs 13 residues. The CDR3, as DNA: TGTGCCAGCAGCCCCAATAGCAATCAGCCCCAGCATTTT. This sequence encodes CASSPNSNQPQHF.

The J gene is TRBJ1-5, the V gene TRBV28; the D is unclear. The CDR3 spans 12 residues. V was shortened by 6 bases and J by 5 bases, with 8 bases between the two germline ends. Germline assignment: CDR1 MDHEN and CDR2 SYDVKM. The CDR3 DNA follows: TGTGCCAGCAGCCCTCTTGATCAGCCCCAGCATTTT. It encodes CASSPLDQPQHF. Variable domain in full (rest from reference TRBV28 and TRBJ1-5): DVKVTQSSRYLVKRTGEKVFLECVQDMDHENMFWYRQDPGLGLRLIYFSYDVKMKEKGDIPEGYSVSREKKERFSLILESASTNQTSMYLCASSPLDQPQHFGDGTRLSIL.

This chain connects TRBV18 to TRBJ2-3, with TRBD2 as a possible D gene (5 bases). Trimming cost V 3 bases and J 0 bases, with 10 bases left between them. The length of the CDR3 is 15 residues. Germline V gene lookup returns CDR1 KGHSH and CDR2 LQKENI. In DNA, the CDR3 is TGTGCCAGCTCACCGACTACAACTAGCACAGATACGCAGTATTTT. Amino acid sequence: CASSPTTTSTDTQYF.

The V call is TRBV6-2 or TRBV6-3, the J call TRBJ2-7, with no clear D. The V end was cut by 5 bases, the J end by 7 bases, with 21 bases between. This CDR3 has 15 amino acids. Germline V lookup: CDR1 MNHEY, CDR2 SVGEGT. The CDR3 region is CASSDAGLTRREQYF. CDR3 nucleotides: TGTGCCAGCAGTGACGCTGGGCTTACAAGAAGGGAGCAGTACTTC.

The chain recombines TRBV5-6 with TRBJ2-1; 9 nucleotides line up with TRBD1. Germline V lookup: CDR1 SGHDT, CDR2 YYEEEE. CDR3 length: 17 residues. The V segment lost 0 bases and the J segment 8 bases; nucleotides outside the gene matches: 12. CDR3 sequence reads: CASSLGGAGTGFHEQFF. The CDR3 bases are TGTGCCAGCAGCTTGGGGGGAGCCGGGACAGGGTTCCATGAGCAGTTCTTC.

V is TRBV30 and J is TRBJ1-2, with D possibly being TRBD1 (5 bases). The CDR3 sequence is 12 residues long. From germline, CDR1 is GTSNPN and CDR2 SVGIG (reference sequence). V lost 4 bases and J 6 bases, leaving 12 bases between the germline ends. The CDR3 loop reads CAWTRQNHGYTF. Written as DNA, the CDR3 is TGTGCCTGGACTCGACAGAACCATGGCTACACCTTC.

The J gene is TRBJ1-3, the V gene TRBV9, with D unresolved. V was pared by 1 base and J by 2 bases, with 7 bases between. CDR1 is SGDLS, CDR2 YYNGEE, per germline. This CDR3 is built from 14 residues. CDR3 region: CASSVQTTGNTIYF. The CDR3 DNA is TGTGCCAGCAGCGTACAAACAACTGGAAACACCATATATTTT. Variable domain in full (rest from reference TRBV9 and TRBJ1-3): DSGVTQTPKHLITATGQRVTLRCSPRSGDLSVYWYQQSLDQGLQFLIQYYNGEERAKGNILERFSAQQFPDLHSELNLSSLELGDSALYFCASSVQTTGNTIYFGEGSWLTVV.

The chain uses TRBV27 and TRBJ1-5; 8 nucleotides line up with TRBD1. The CDR3 runs 15 residues. Losses at the gene ends were 7 bases for V and 1 base for J; bases not matched to a gene: 6. Germline V gene lookup returns CDR1 MNHEY and CDR2 SMNVEV (reference sequence). CDR3 nucleotide sequence: TGTGCCAGCAAATTCGGACAGGGCAGCAATCAGCCCCAGCATTTT. Translating it yields CASKFGQGSNQPQHF.

This rearrangement joins TRBV11-2 to TRBJ2-1; TRBD1 is a possible D gene (6 bases). Trimming left V 1 base short and J 6 bases short, with 19 bases between. CDR3 length: 17 amino acids. CDR1 is SGHAT, CDR2 FQNNGV, per germline. This chain's CDR3 is CASSLVPPGTTFNEQFF. The CDR3 DNA sequence: TGTGCCAGCAGCTTAGTACCTCCCGGGACAACATTCAATGAGCAGTTCTTC.

The chain has TRBV28 and TRBJ1-5, with D tentatively TRBD1 (5 bases). CDR1 is MDHEN, CDR2 SYDVKM, per germline. There are 14 residues in the CDR3. Trimming pared 6 bases from V and 5 bases from J, leaving 14 bases between. DNA for the CDR3: TGTGCCAGCAGCCTAGGACAAACTTATCAGCCCCAGCATTTT. Encoded protein: CASSLGQTYQPQHF.

The gene calls are TRBV3-1 (or the pseudogene TRBV3-2) and TRBJ1-2; tentatively, D is TRBD1 (5 bases). The V and J ends lost 0 bases and 8 bases respectively, with 10 bases between them. CDR3 length: 13 residues. CDR1 and CDR2 (germline): LGHDT, YNNKEL (reference sequence). For the CDR3, the DNA is TGTGCCAGCAGCCAAGACAGGGCTGGCGGCTACACCTTC. This codes for CASSQDRAGGYTF.

The gene calls are TRBV9 and TRBJ2-5; 12 positions agree with TRBD2. The ends lost 4 bases at V and 4 bases at J; junction bases unmatched: 5. The CDR3 is 15 amino acids. Germline CDR1 is SGDLS and CDR2 is YYNGEE. In DNA, the CDR3 is TGTGCCAGCAGCCCCCCGGGACTAGCGGGAGAGACCCAGTACTTC. Protein sequence: CASSPPGLAGETQYF. Variable domain in full (rest from reference TRBV9 and TRBJ2-5): DSGVTQTPKHLITATGQRVTLRCSPRSGDLSVYWYQQSLDQGLQFLIQYYNGEERAKGNILERFSAQQFPDLHSELNLSSLELGDSALYFCASSPPGLAGETQYFGPGTRLLVL.

The genes are TRBV5-6 and TRBJ1-1; 7 nucleotides agree with TRBD1. The V and J ends lost 4 bases and 0 bases, in that order; junction bases with no gene match: 3. Germline values: CDR1 SGHDT, CDR2 YYEEEE. There are 14 residues in the CDR3. This CDR3 reads CASSEGQMNTEAFF. The CDR3 nucleotides are TGTGCCAGCAGCGAGGGACAGATGAACACTGAAGCTTTCTTT. The full variable domain, its missing parts supplied by reference TRBV5-6 and TRBJ1-1, is DAGVTQSPTHLIKTRGQQVTLRCSPKSGHDTVSWYQQALGQGPQFIFQYYEEEERQRGNFPDRFSGHQFPNYSSELNVNALLLGDSALYLCASSEGQMNTEAFFGQGTRLTVV.

CDR3 amino acids: CASSPTTNEQFF. The CDR3 coding sequence is TGTGCCAGCAGCCCAACTACCAATGAGCAGTTCTTC. The chain is built from TRBV7-9 and TRBJ2-1; the D is unclear. The CDR3 is 12 residues long. The germline V gene encodes CDR1 SEHNR and CDR2 FQNEAQ (reference sequence). V dropped 5 bases and J dropped 6 bases, with 8 bases sitting between them.

The V gene is TRBV2, the J gene TRBJ2-1; 10 bases align to TRBD1. Germline V gene lookup returns CDR1 SNHLY and CDR2 FYNNEI. The junction had 10 bases not matched to a gene; V was cut back by 7 bases and J by 7 bases. The CDR3 consists of 15 residues. In DNA, the CDR3 is TGTGCCAGCAAAAACGGGACAGGGGTTGGGAATGAGCAGTTCTTC. It codes for CASKNGTGVGNEQFF. The full variable domain, completed using reference TRBV2 and TRBJ2-1, is EPEVTQTPSHQVTQMGQEVILRCVPISNHLYFYWYRQILGQKVEFLVSFYNNEISEKSEIFDDQFSVERPDGSNFTLKIRSTKLEDSAMYFCASKNGTGVGNEQFFGPGTRLTVL.

Here the CDR3 reads CASSLSPAGEKLFF. The CDR3 coding sequence is TGCGCCAGCAGCTTGAGTCCAGCCGGGGAAAAACTGTTTTTT. V is TRBV5-1 and J is TRBJ1-4; no reliable D call. The CDR3 covers 14 residues. V dropped 1 base and J dropped 8 bases, with 12 bases sitting between them. Germline CDR1 SGHRS, CDR2 YFSETQ.

This clone appeared once. This chain links TRBV3-1 (or the pseudogene TRBV3-2) with TRBJ2-1, with 11 bases lining up with TRBD2. V lost 5 bases and J lost 2; bases outside the gene matches: 5. The CDR3 loop spans 16 amino acids. CDR1 is LGHDT and CDR2 is YNNKEL in the germline V gene (reference sequence). The CDR3 is CASSKGTSGAYNEQFF. In nucleotides, the CDR3 is TGTGCCAGCAGCAAAGGGACTAGCGGAGCCTACAATGAGCAGTTCTTC.

The chain couples TRBV7-6 to TRBJ2-3; TRBD2 matches at 11 bases. V shed 3 bases, J shed 2 bases, and the junction held 4 bases outside the gene matches. Germline CDR1 and CDR2: SGHVS and FNYEAQ. CDR3 length equals 16 residues. The CDR3 DNA follows: TGTGCCAGCAGCTTTAGCGGGGGGGCAAACACAGATACGCAGTATTTT. Translating it yields CASSFSGGANTDTQYF.

CDR3 DNA sequence: TGTGCCAGCAGTCCGGACAGGGCTCGGGTTTACGAGCAGTACGTC. Protein product: CASSPDRARVYEQYV. V and J are TRBV6-2 or TRBV6-3 and TRBJ2-7; TRBD1 matches at 8 bases. The length of the CDR3 is 15 residues. V lost 5 bases and J lost 4; bases outside the gene matches: 10. The germline gives CDR1 MNHEY, CDR2 SVGEGT.

V gene TRBV6-6 combines with J gene TRBJ2-5, with D perhaps matching TRBD1 (5 bases). Trimming took 8 bases from V and 3 from J, leaving 16 bases between them. Germline CDR1 and CDR2: MNHNY and SVGAGI (reference sequence). The CDR3 runs to 14 residues. The CDR3 spells CASGASGFKETQYF. The CDR3, as DNA: TGTGCCAGCGGGGCCAGTGGCTTCAAAGAGACCCAGTACTTC.